This record looks at one T cell receptor beta chain sequence and its context. Its antigen remains unidentified. Germline V gene data show CDR1 as PRHDT and CDR2 as FYEKMQ (reference sequence). The CDR3 loop spans 18 amino acids. The V and J ends lost 4 bases and 4 bases, in that order; junction bases with no gene match: 12. The data are from a study of shared clonotypes between healthy human individuals. Findings and limits, study-wide: At large depth, rarefaction still showed sorted-subset sequencing to be incomplete.

CD45RO-negative, CCR7-selected cells formed the naive CD8 fraction, which excluded terminally differentiated effector memory CD45RA+ cells. Data came from immunoSEQ multiplex PCR; TCRdb stores just in-frame clones and leaves some out. This table holds about 2 million clones, about 95% found once. The sequence derives from a young man in good health. Sequencing used naive CD8+ T cells sorted from blood. The rearrangement uses TRBV13 and TRBJ2-7; 14 bases fit TRBD2. The CDR3 loop reads CASSSRLAGGTHSYEQYF. CDR3 sequence (DNA): TGTGCCAGCAGCTCTAGACTAGCGGGAGGGACCCATTCATACGAGCAGTACTTC.